This passage covers 4 T cell receptor beta chains from one sample sequenced in a study of blood T cell repertoires in COVID-19. TCRdb's copy holds only in-frame clones and misses some; the assay was immunoSEQ multiplex PCR. The table shows roughly 100,000 clones, with approximately 90% occurring only once. The sequenced material came from peripheral blood. The source of these receptors is a woman in her 50s with COVID-19, enrolled during active disease.

The chain employs TRBV3-1 (or the pseudogene TRBV3-2) and TRBJ2-2; 13 bases line up with TRBD2. V shed 3 bases, J shed 7 bases, and the junction held 5 bases outside the gene matches. The germline CDR1 and CDR2 sequences are LGHDT and YNNKEL (reference sequence). The CDR3 sequence is 16 residues long. The CDR3 DNA reads as TGTGCCAGCAGCCAGACTAGCGGGGGGTTCGGCGGGGAGCTGTTTTTT. Translation gives CASSQTSGGFGGELFF.

There are a few counts of this clone. V usage is TRBV6-5 and J usage is TRBJ1-6; D is unresolved. This CDR3 spans 14 amino acids. The V end lost 6 bases, the J end lost 9 bases, and 15 bases lay between the germline ends. Germline V lookup: CDR1 MNHEY, CDR2 SVGAGI. The CDR3 region has the DNA TGTGCCAGCAGCCCCGGGATTGCAGTTTCACCCCTCCACTTT. Its translation: CASSPGIAVSPLHF.

The V gene is TRBV5-6, the J gene TRBJ1-5, with D possibly TRBD1 on 5 matching bases. CDR1 is SGHDT, CDR2 YYEEEE, per germline. This CDR3 is built from 14 residues. Trimming took off 1 base at V and 10 bases at J, with 15 bases between the two ends. DNA for the CDR3: TGTGCCAGCAGCTTGTCGCGGGGGAGTTTACCCCAGCATTTT. It yields the protein CASSLSRGSLPQHF.

The CDR3 reads CASSPPTGNSYNEQFF. As DNA, the CDR3 is TGTGCCAGCTCACCCCCGACAGGGAATTCCTACAATGAGCAGTTCTTC. The chain links TRBV18 to TRBJ2-1; TRBD1 matches 7 bases. In germline, CDR1 is KGHSH, CDR2 LQKENI. The V gene end was trimmed by 3 bases and the J gene end by 1 base; junction bases not matched to a gene: 6. The CDR3 is 16 amino acids.